These 17 T cell receptor beta chains were all obtained from the same sample, sequenced in a study of T-cell memory formation after mild COVID-19 (dated by TCRdb to the early 2020s). The method was 5' RACE. The run used an Illumina NovaSeq 6000. The raw public reads went through TCRdb reprocessing: fastp at Q25, MiXCR clone calling, in-frame beta chains kept. Every CDR3 protein is listed once, alongside the most common genes and DNA of its rows. The sample records roughly 580,000 distinct CDR3 sequences, approximately 19% of which are singletons. The ten largest make up about 12% of the sample. The sequenced sample was PBMCs or a T cell subset sorted from them (not recorded which). The receptors stem from an adult woman who had mild COVID-19 (a few samples of this study predate the infection). The sample titles of this study are shuffled in the database, so cell type and time point are left out; the donor was told from shared clones.

This chain uses TRBV19 with TRBJ2-7; a weak D match, TRBD1 (6 bases). The germline V gene encodes CDR1 LNHDA and CDR2 SQIVND (reference sequence). This CDR3 is built from 14 residues. Trimming removed 5 bases from V and 6 bases from J, with 17 bases in between. DNA of the CDR3: TGTGCCAGTAGTTCGACAGGAGAATTGGGCGAGCAGTACTTC. Amino acids: CASSSTGELGEQYF.

This clonotype appeared a few times. V gene TRBV4-1 combines with J gene TRBJ2-3; D is unresolved. The germline V and J ends were trimmed by 1 base and 6 bases, with 8 bases remaining between them. The CDR3 loop spans 13 amino acids. Germline V gene sequence: CDR1 MGHRA, CDR2 YSYEKL. CDR3 sequence reads: CASSQAPGDTQYF. CDR3 DNA: TGCGCCAGCAGCCAAGCCCCCGGGGATACGCAGTATTTT.

The chain is built from TRBV30 and TRBJ2-7, with 10 bases aligning to TRBD1. The V gene's germline CDR1 is GTSNPN and CDR2 SVGIG (reference sequence). The junction had 5 bases not matched to a gene; V was cut back by 5 bases and J by 1 base. The CDR3 runs to 14 residues. DNA of the CDR3: TGTGCCTGGGAAGGACAGGGGGGGTCCTACGAGCAGTACTTC. Encoded protein: CAWEGQGGSYEQYF. Combining the CDR3 with reference TRBV30 and TRBJ2-7 gives the whole variable domain SQTIHQWPATLVQPVGSPLSLECTVEGTSNPNLYWYRQAAGRGLQLLFYSVGIGQISSEVPQNLSASRPQDRQFILSSKKLLLSDSGFYLCAWEGQGGSYEQYFGPGTRLTVT.

The chain links TRBV25-1 to TRBJ1-2; no clear D. Looked up from germline, CDR1 is MGHDK and CDR2 is SYGVNS. The V gene lost 2 bases and the J gene lost 4 bases, with 8 bases spanning the gap. The CDR3 runs to 13 residues. CDR3 sequence: CASSERRFYGYTF. The CDR3 bases are TGTGCCAGCAGTGAACGCAGGTTCTATGGCTACACCTTC.

At least ten counts were recorded for this clonotype. The V gene is TRBV5-1, the J gene TRBJ2-1, with TRBD2 matching over 11 bases. This CDR3 has 18 residues. Germline trimming cut 0 bases from V and 3 bases from J; bases unmatched to any gene: 8. CDR1 and CDR2 from the germline V gene are SGHRS and YFSETQ. Here the CDR3 DNA reads TGCGCCAGCAGCTTGGTAGGACTAGCGGGCATAAACTACAATGAGCAGTTCTTC. Translation: CASSLVGLAGINYNEQFF.

The chain carries TRBV18 and TRBJ2-2; TRBD1 is a possible D gene (5 bases). This CDR3 comprises 15 residues. Germline loops: CDR1 KGHSH, CDR2 LQKENI. V lost 2 bases and J lost 7, with 14 bases in between. The CDR3 loop is CASSPDSRGSGELFF. DNA for the CDR3: TGTGCCAGCTCACCAGACAGCCGTGGTAGCGGGGAGCTGTTTTTT.

V is TRBV23-1 and J is TRBJ2-7; 9 nucleotides agree with TRBD1. TRBV23-1 is an ORF; its function is uncertain. The CDR3 spans 15 residues. The V gene end was trimmed by 7 bases and the J gene end by 1 base; junction bases not matched to a gene: 8. The CDR3 here is CASIPPGQGSYEQYF. In DNA, the CDR3 is TGCGCCAGCATTCCCCCGGGACAGGGTTCCTACGAGCAGTACTTC.

V is TRBV7-9 and J is TRBJ2-5, with D maybe TRBD1 (5 bases). Germline loops: CDR1 SEHNR, CDR2 FQNEAQ (reference sequence). The CDR3 totals 17 residues. Between the trimmed V and J ends, which lost 2 bases and 5 bases, there was a span of 21 bases. The CDR3 sequence: CASSLWVGHDLGETQYF. CDR3 nucleotides: TGTGCCAGCAGCTTATGGGTTGGACACGATCTCGGGGAGACCCAGTACTTC.

This clonotype showed up just a few times. This chain connects TRBV5-6 to TRBJ1-2; D uncertain. Germline V CDR1 and CDR2: SGHDT, YYEEEE. The CDR3 runs 11 residues. The germline V and J ends were trimmed by 1 base and 8 bases, with 6 bases remaining between them. The CDR3 DNA sequence: TGTGCCAGCAGCTTGACGGAGGGCTACACCTTC. Its protein product is CASSLTEGYTF.

V usage is TRBV5-1 and J usage is TRBJ1-6; 12 nucleotides line up with TRBD1. CDR3 length equals 17 residues. Trimming removed 3 bases from V and 10 bases from J; junction bases left unmatched: 11. Germline assignment: CDR1 SGHRS and CDR2 YFSETQ. In nucleotides, the CDR3 is TGCGCCAGCAGCTCCTTAGGGACAGGGGGCGAAGGGTCACCCCTCCACTTT. It is translated as CASSSLGTGGEGSPLHF.

This clonotype was detected a few times. V is TRBV4-1 and J is TRBJ2-7; 7 bases align to TRBD1. Per germline, CDR1 MGHRA and CDR2 YSYEKL. J lost 1 base, V lost 3 bases, and 9 bases had no gene match. The CDR3 totals 16 residues. This CDR3 reads CASSQLPGQSSYEQYF. The DNA for the CDR3 is TGCGCCAGCAGCCAGCTACCGGGACAGTCGTCCTACGAGCAGTACTTC.

This clonotype was picked up a small number of times. V is TRBV24-1 and J is TRBJ2-3; TRBD1 might be the D (5 bases). V lost 1 base and J lost 6, with 13 bases in between. The CDR3 spans 15 residues. In germline, CDR1 is KGHDR, CDR2 SFDVKD. CDR3 sequence reads: CATSDFLGRMDTQYF. CDR3 DNA: TGTGCCACCAGTGATTTCCTGGGGCGGATGGATACGCAGTATTTT.

The CDR3 loop is CASSPAGERETQYF. The CDR3 DNA is TGCGCCAGCAGCCCGGCGGGTGAACGGGAGACCCAGTACTTC. The rearrangement joins TRBV5-1 to TRBJ2-5; perhaps TRBD2 as D (5 bases). CDR3 size: 14 residues. Per germline, CDR1 SGHRS and CDR2 YFSETQ. V was trimmed by 4 bases and J by 5 bases, leaving 15 bases between them.

The chain uses TRBV6-2 or TRBV6-3 and TRBJ1-1; D is ambiguous. Germline assignment: CDR1 MNHEY and CDR2 SVGEGT. CDR3 length: 15 amino acids. V was shortened by 6 bases and J by 3 bases, with 17 bases between the two germline ends. CDR3 region: CASRKPGWGDTEAFF. The CDR3 DNA is TGTGCCAGCAGGAAACCGGGGTGGGGTGACACTGAAGCTTTCTTT.

This clonotype was counted between two and nine times. CDR3 sequence reads: CASSSGRNMNTEAFF. CDR3 DNA: TGTGCCAGCAGCTCCGGACGGAACATGAACACTGAAGCTTTCTTT. The V and J genes are TRBV7-9 and TRBJ1-1; no clear D. With 4 bases removed from V and 0 bases from J, the gap between germline ends came to 12 bases. The CDR3 is 15 residues long. The V gene's germline CDR1 is SEHNR and CDR2 FQNEAQ (reference sequence).

The chain couples TRBV5-1 to TRBJ2-2, with 10 positions matching TRBD2. Trimming at V came to 1 base and at J to 0 bases, leaving 12 bases not matched to a gene. CDR3 size: 20 residues. Germline V gene sequence: CDR1 SGHRS, CDR2 YFSETQ. CDR3 bases: TGCGCCAGCAGCTTGAGGGACAGGACTAGCGGACAGCCGAACACCGGGGAGCTGTTTTTT. Translation: CASSLRDRTSGQPNTGELFF. Based on the CDR3 plus reference TRBV5-1 and TRBJ2-2, the full variable domain is KAGVTQTPRYLIKTRGQQVTLSCSPISGHRSVSWYQQTPGQGLQFLFEYFSETQRNKGNFPGRFSGRQFSNSRSEMNVSTLELGDSALYLCASSLRDRTSGQPNTGELFFGEGSRLTVL.

J is TRBJ2-5 and V is TRBV10-3, with a weak D call TRBD2 (5 bases). The CDR3 covers 13 residues. The germline gives CDR1 ENHRY, CDR2 SYGVKD. Trimming took off 6 bases at V and 1 base at J, with 9 bases between the two ends. CDR3 sequence reads: CAISGNPQETQYF. CDR3 bases: TGTGCCATCAGCGGGAACCCCCAAGAGACCCAGTACTTC.